These T cell receptor beta chains were read from a single sample in a study of STAT3 mutations in large granular lymphocyte leukemia. Assay used: immunoSEQ multiplex PCR; TCRdb lists only in-frame clones, some missing. The sample gives tens of thousands of clones, more than 75% of which show up once; approximately 11% is in the top ten. The sample taken for sequencing was peripheral blood mononuclear cells. These receptor sequences come from a man in his fifties or sixties with T-cell large granular lymphocyte leukemia. Some clones in this sample may be carry-over from other donors' samples. The CDR3 runs from the conserved cysteine through the conserved F or W. A D gene is named only where the DNA matches it firmly. Clone size is given for some rows only: seen once, a few or many times, or a class if the clone is expanded.

TRBV5-1,few,TRBJ2-7,14,TRBD1,CASSDIQGPNEQYF,TGCGCCAGCAGCGATATACAGGGGCCCAACGAGCAGTACTTC
TRBV4-2,.,TRBJ1-5,15,.,CASSQGQGSNQPQHF,TGTGCCAGCAGCCAAGGCCAGGGGAGCAATCAGCCCCAGCATTTT
TRBV5-1,.,TRBJ1-4,13,.,CASSRDYNEKLFF,TGCGCCAGCTCCCGGGACTATAATGAAAAACTGTTTTTT
TRBV25-1,once,TRBJ2-6,16,.,CASSDGWVTGANVLTF,TGTGCCAGCAGTGACGGCTGGGTGACTGGGGCCAACGTCCTGACTTTC
TRBV30,.,TRBJ2-7,15,.,CAWSVGVIGPYEQYF,TGTGCCTGGAGTGTCGGGGTAATTGGACCTTACGAGCAGTACTTC
TRBV7-2,.,TRBJ2-7,15,TRBD2,CASSPGLAGPYEQYF,TGTGCCAGCAGCCCGGGACTAGCGGGGCCCTACGAGCAGTACTTC
TRBV30,once,TRBJ2-5,12,.,CAWYLNGGTQYF,TGTGCCTGGTACCTTAATGGGGGGACCCAGTACTTC
TRBV6-1,.,TRBJ1-5,15,TRBD1,CASSEVQGARQPQHF,TGTGCCAGCAGTGAGGTGCAGGGGGCTCGTCAGCCCCAGCATTTT
TRBV29-1,.,TRBJ2-1,15,TRBD2,CSVDYSGSSYNEQFF,TGCAGCGTTGATTATAGCGGGAGCTCCTACAATGAGCAGTTCTTC
TRBV29-1,.,TRBJ2-1,12,.,CSVGTSYNEQFF,TGCAGCGTTGGGACTTCCTACAATGAGCAGTTCTTC
TRBV18,.,TRBJ2-1,16,.,CASSPASGQAYNEQFF,TGTGCCAGCTCACCAGCCTCGGGACAAGCATACAATGAGCAGTTCTTC
TRBV6-1,.,TRBJ2-7,13,.,CASSATTSYEQYF,TGTGCCAGCAGTGCAACTACCTCCTACGAGCAGTACTTC
TRBV20-1,once,TRBJ2-5,10,.,CSARKETQYF,TGCAGTGCGAGGAAGGAGACCCAGTACTTC
TRBV6-5,.,TRBJ2-7,11,.,CASSSLHEQYF,TGTGCCAGCAGCTCCCTCCACGAGCAGTACTTC
TRBV4-1,.,TRBJ2-7,15,.,CASSQIQDSSYEQYF,TGCGCCAGCAGCCAAATCCAGGACAGCTCCTACGAGCAGTACTTC
TRBV5-4,.,TRBJ2-3,15,.,CASSPPGGTTDTQYF,TGTGCCAGCAGCCCCCCGGGCGGCACCACAGATACGCAGTATTTT
TRBV9,.,TRBJ2-7,14,TRBD2,CASSPSSGRGEQYF,TGTGCCAGCAGCCCCAGTAGCGGGAGGGGCGAGCAGTACTTC
TRBV9,.,TRBJ2-5,14,TRBD1,CASSVGTGDETQYF,TGTGCCAGCAGCGTAGGGACAGGGGACGAGACCCAGTACTTC
TRBV5-4,.,TRBJ2-5,17,TRBD2,CASSRGTSGALLETQYF,TGTGCCAGCAGCCGGGGGACTAGCGGGGCACTTTTGGAGACCCAGTACTTC
TRBV12-5,.,TRBJ1-5,12,.,CASSQGSLPQHF,TGTGCTAGCTCACAGGGCTCATTACCCCAGCATTTT
TRBV9,.,TRBJ1-5,14,.,CASSVGGGTEPQHF,TGTGCCAGCAGCGTAGGGGGAGGGACCGAACCCCAGCATTTT
TRBV28,.,TRBJ2-7,13,.,CASAGWRGSEQYF,TGTGCCTCCGCTGGGTGGCGGGGATCCGAGCAGTACTTC
TRBV30,.,TRBJ2-7,16,TRBD2,CAWSPNGGEYGYEQYF,TGTGCCTGGAGCCCGAACGGGGGGGAGTACGGCTACGAGCAGTACTTC
TRBV20-1,.,TRBJ2-7,11,.,CSAATSSEQYF,TGCAGTGCGGCTACTAGTTCCGAGCAGTACTTC
TRBV15,.,TRBJ2-2,19,TRBD2,CATSSPPSAGGPGTGELFF,TGTGCCACCAGCAGCCCCCCCTCCGCGGGAGGGCCAGGAACCGGGGAGCTGTTTTTT
TRBV2,.,TRBJ2-7,13,.,CASLMDNSYEQYF,TGTGCCAGCCTGATGGACAACTCCTACGAGCAGTACTTC
TRBV18,.,TRBJ1-1,16,.,CASSRAVRGWGTEAFF,TGTGCCAGCTCACGGGCTGTAAGGGGTTGGGGCACTGAAGCTTTCTTT
TRBV4-1,.,TRBJ2-1,14,.,CASSQEASYNEQFF,TGCGCCAGCAGCCAAGAAGCTTCCTACAATGAGCAGTTCTTC
TRBV27,.,TRBJ1-2,13,TRBD1,CASRHRTGGSYTF,TGTGCCAGCAGACACAGGACAGGGGGAAGCTACACCTTC
TRBV30,.,TRBJ2-5,13,.,CAWIESAQETQYF,TGTGCCTGGATTGAGAGCGCTCAAGAGACCCAGTACTTC
TRBV28,once,TRBJ2-7,11,.,CASRTNYEQYF,TGTGCCAGCAGAACAAACTACGAGCAGTACTTC
TRBV5-6,.,TRBJ2-5,13,TRBD1,CASSPTGVETQYF,TGTGCCAGCAGCCCAACAGGGGTAGAGACCCAGTACTTC
TRBV29-1,once,TRBJ1-1,15,.,CSVEDLLLTSGVAFF,TGCAGCGTTGAAGATCTCCTACTGACGAGTGGTGTGGCTTTCTTT
TRBV19,.,TRBJ1-5,15,.,CASVQVISSNQPQHF,TGTGCCAGCGTACAGGTAATCTCTAGCAATCAGCCCCAGCATTTT
TRBV7-2,.,TRBJ2-7,15,TRBD2,CASSSRLAGTHEQYF,TGTGCCAGCAGCTCTAGACTAGCGGGAACCCACGAGCAGTACTTC
TRBV7-7,.,TRBJ2-3,15,TRBD2,CASSLERGSLDTQYF,TGTGCTAGCAGCTTAGAGCGCGGGAGTTTAGATACGCAGTATTTT
TRBV5-1,.,TRBJ2-3,12,TRBD1,CASSLAQGERYF,TGCGCCAGCAGCTTGGCTCAGGGGGAGCGGTATTTT
TRBV4-2,.,TRBJ2-7,14,.,CASSPLGATGEQYF,TGTGCCAGCAGCCCCCTAGGAGCCACGGGCGAGCAGTACTTC
TRBV9,.,TRBJ2-5,18,TRBD2,CASSVGRAAGGLQETQYF,TGTGCCAGCAGCGTAGGGAGGGCAGCGGGAGGCCTCCAAGAGACCCAGTACTTC
TRBV19,.,TRBJ1-2,15,.,CASTGPTGSFDGYTF,TGTGCCAGCACGGGCCCCACCGGGAGCTTTGATGGCTACACCTTC
TRBV5-1,.,TRBJ1-4,16,TRBD1,CASSLGAGGFGEKLFF,TGCGCCAGCAGCTTGGGCGCAGGGGGCTTCGGGGAAAAACTGTTTTTT
TRBV5-4,once,TRBJ2-7,15,TRBD2,CASSWGGSSSYEQYF,TGTGCCAGCAGCTGGGGGGGGTCCAGCTCCTACGAGCAGTACTTC
TRBV28,once,TRBJ2-7,15,.,CASKRRGLGSYEQYF,TGTGCCAGCAAACGACGGGGTCTGGGCTCCTACGAGCAGTACTTC
TRBV7-2,.,TRBJ2-2,15,TRBD1,CASSSRQGGTGELFF,TGTGCCAGCAGCTCGAGACAGGGTGGCACCGGGGAGCTGTTTTTT
TRBV15,once,TRBJ1-2,15,TRBD1,CATSRDRAQGVGYTF,TGTGCCACCAGCAGAGATAGGGCACAGGGGGTTGGCTACACCTTC